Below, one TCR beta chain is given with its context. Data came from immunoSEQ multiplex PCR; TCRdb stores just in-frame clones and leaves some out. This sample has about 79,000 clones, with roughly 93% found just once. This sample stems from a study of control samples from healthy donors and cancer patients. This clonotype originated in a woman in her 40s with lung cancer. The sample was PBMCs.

The CDR3 DNA sequence: TGTGCCACCAGTGTAGGTCGGGGAACTGAAGCTTTCTTT. Translated: CATSVGRGTEAFF. The J gene is TRBJ1-1, the V gene TRBV24-1; D is uncertain. Germline CDR1 is KGHDR and CDR2 is SFDVKD. The CDR3 extends over 13 amino acids. The V end was cut by 5 bases, the J end by 5 bases, with 11 bases between.